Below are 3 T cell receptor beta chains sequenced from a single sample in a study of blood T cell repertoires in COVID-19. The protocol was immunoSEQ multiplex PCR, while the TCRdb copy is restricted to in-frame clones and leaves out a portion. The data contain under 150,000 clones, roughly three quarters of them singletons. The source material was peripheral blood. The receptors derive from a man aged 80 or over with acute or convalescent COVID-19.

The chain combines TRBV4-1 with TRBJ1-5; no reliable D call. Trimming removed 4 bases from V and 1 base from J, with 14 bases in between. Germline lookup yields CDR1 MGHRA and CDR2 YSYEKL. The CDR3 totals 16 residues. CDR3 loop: CASSPRGDQSNQPQHF. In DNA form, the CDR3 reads TGCGCCAGCAGCCCTCGGGGAGATCAGAGCAATCAGCCCCAGCATTTT.

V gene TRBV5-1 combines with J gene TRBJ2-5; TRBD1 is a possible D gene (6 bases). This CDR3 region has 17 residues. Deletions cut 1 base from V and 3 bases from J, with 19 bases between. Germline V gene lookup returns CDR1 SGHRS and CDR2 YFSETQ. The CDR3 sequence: CASSLFWLAGVEETQYF. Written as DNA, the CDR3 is TGCGCCAGCAGCTTGTTTTGGTTGGCAGGGGTGGAAGAGACCCAGTACTTC. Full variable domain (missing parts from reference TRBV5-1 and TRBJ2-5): KAGVTQTPRYLIKTRGQQVTLSCSPISGHRSVSWYQQTPGQGLQFLFEYFSETQRNKGNFPGRFSGRQFSNSRSEMNVSTLELGDSALYLCASSLFWLAGVEETQYFGPGTRLLVL.

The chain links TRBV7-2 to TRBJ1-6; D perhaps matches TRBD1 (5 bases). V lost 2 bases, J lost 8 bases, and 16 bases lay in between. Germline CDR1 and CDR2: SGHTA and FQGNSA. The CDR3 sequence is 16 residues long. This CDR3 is CASSLPFWRGYSPLHF. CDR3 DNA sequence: TGTGCCAGCAGCTTACCTTTTTGGAGGGGTTATTCACCCCTCCACTTT.